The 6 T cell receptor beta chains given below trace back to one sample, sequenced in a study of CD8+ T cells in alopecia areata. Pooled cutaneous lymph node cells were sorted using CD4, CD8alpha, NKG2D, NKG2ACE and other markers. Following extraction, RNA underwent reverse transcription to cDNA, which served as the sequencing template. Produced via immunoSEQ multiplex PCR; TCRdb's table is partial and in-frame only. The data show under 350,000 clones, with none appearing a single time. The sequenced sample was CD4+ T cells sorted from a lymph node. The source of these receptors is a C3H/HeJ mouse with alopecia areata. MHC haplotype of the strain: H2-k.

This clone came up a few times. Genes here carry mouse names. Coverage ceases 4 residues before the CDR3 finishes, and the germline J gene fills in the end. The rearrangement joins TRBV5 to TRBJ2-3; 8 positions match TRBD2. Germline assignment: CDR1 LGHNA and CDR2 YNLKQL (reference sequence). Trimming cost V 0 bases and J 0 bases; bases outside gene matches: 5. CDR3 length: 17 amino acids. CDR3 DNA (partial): TGTGCCAGCAGCCAAGATTCCTGGGGGGAAAGTGCAGAA. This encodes CASSQDSWGESAE. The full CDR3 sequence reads CASSQDSWGESAETLYF.

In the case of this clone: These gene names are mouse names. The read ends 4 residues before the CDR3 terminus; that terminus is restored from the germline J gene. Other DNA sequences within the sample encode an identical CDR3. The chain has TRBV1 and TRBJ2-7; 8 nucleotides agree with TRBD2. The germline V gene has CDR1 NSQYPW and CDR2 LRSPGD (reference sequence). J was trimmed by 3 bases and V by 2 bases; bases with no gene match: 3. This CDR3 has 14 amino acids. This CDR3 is CTCSAPLGGYEQYF. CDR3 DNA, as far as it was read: TGCACCTGCAGTGCACCCCTGGGGGGCTAT.

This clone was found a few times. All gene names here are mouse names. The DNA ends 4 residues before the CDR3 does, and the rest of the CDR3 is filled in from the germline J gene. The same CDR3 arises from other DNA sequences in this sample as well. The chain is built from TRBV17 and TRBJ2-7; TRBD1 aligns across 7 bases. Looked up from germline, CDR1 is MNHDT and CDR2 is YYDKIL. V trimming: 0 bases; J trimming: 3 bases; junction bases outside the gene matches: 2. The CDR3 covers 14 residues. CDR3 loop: CASSRDPGGYEQYF. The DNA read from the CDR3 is TGTGCTAGCAGTAGAGATCCAGGGGGCTAT.

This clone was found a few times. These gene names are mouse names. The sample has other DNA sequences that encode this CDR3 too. The DNA read from the CDR3 is TGTGCCAGCAGTGATCACAGGGGTTCCTAT. It specifies CASSDHRGSY. The full-length CDR3 reads as CASSDHRGSYEQYF. The genes are TRBV13-1 and TRBJ2-7; 7 bases map to TRBD1. The CDR3 end is not reached by the read, which stops 4 residues before it; the germline J gene fills it in. The germline V gene encodes CDR1 NSHNY and CDR2 SYGAGN. Trimming cost V 1 base and J 1 base; bases outside gene matches: 2. The CDR3 loop spans 14 amino acids.

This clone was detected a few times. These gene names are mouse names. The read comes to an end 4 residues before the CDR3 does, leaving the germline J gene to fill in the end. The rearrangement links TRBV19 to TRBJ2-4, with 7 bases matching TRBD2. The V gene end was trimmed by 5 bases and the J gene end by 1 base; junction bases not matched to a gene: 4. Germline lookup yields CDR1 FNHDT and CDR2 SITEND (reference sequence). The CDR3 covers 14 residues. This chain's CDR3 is CASSLLGRQNTLYF. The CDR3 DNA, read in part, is TGTGCCAGCAGCCTACTGGGGCGTCAAAAC.

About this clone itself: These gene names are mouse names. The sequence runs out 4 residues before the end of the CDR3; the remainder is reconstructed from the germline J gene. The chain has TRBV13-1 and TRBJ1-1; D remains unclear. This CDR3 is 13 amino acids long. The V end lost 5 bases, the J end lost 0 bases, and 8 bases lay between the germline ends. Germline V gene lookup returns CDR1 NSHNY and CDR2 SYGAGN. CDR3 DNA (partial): TGTGCCAGCAGGTGGGGTGCAAACACA. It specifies CASRWGANT. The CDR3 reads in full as CASRWGANTEVFF.